This T cell receptor (beta chain) is from a study of T cell responses to AZD1222 COVID-19 vaccine. Study-level points and caveats: At baseline, just a handful of AZD1222 recipients tested seropositive.

This CDR3 has 13 amino acids. Deletions cut 1 base from V and 7 bases from J, with 10 bases between. Assay used: immunoSEQ multiplex PCR; TCRdb lists only in-frame clones, some missing. This sample has 130,000 to 150,000 clones, with approximately 78% found just once. About this clone itself: What it recognizes is unknown.

This receptor was obtained from an adult in good health. The chain combines TRBV12-3 or TRBV12-4 with TRBJ1-2; a possible D gene is TRBD1 (6 bases). The material was peripheral blood, obtained on day 0 of MenACWY control vaccination. This CDR3 reads CASSLGGAGGYTF. The DNA of the CDR3 is TGTGCCAGCAGTTTAGGGGGGGCTGGTGGCTACACCTTC.